The next 20 T cell receptor beta chains were all read from a single sample in a study of blood T cell repertoires in COVID-19. Libraries were prepared by immunoSEQ multiplex PCR; TCRdb keeps only in-frame clonotypes and omits some of them. The sample contains approximately 200,000 clones, more than 75% of which appear only once. The material sequenced was PBMCs or T cells enriched from blood (not recorded which). The receptors here all came from a man aged 30 to 39 in a cohort exposed to, infected with or recovered from COVID-19 (not recorded which).

The chain uses TRBV5-1 and TRBJ2-3, with 12 bases matching TRBD2. CDR3 length: 22 amino acids. Germline CDR1 is SGHRS and CDR2 is YFSETQ. The ends lost 0 bases at V and 4 bases at J; junction bases unmatched: 21. The CDR3 sequence: CASSLAASRNRLAGVFSDTQYF. In DNA form, the CDR3 reads TGCGCCAGCAGCTTGGCCGCATCACGTAACAGACTAGCGGGAGTTTTTTCAGATACGCAGTATTTT.

This sequence joins TRBV27 and TRBJ1-5, with D perhaps TRBD1 (6 bases). Germline assignment: CDR1 MNHEY and CDR2 SMNVEV (reference sequence). V lost 3 bases and J 3 bases, leaving 9 bases between the germline ends. CDR3 length equals 14 residues. In DNA form, the CDR3 reads TGTGCCAGCAGTTTGAGGACAGCCAATCAGCCCCAGCATTTT. This codes for CASSLRTANQPQHF.

This chain joins TRBV19 and TRBJ1-5, with TRBD1 as a possible D gene (6 bases). Trimming cost V 8 bases and J 0 bases, with 17 bases left between them. The length of the CDR3 is 16 residues. Looked up from germline, CDR1 is LNHDA and CDR2 is SQIVND (reference sequence). In DNA form, the CDR3 reads TGTGCCAGTGGGCGACCCGGGACATTTAGCAATCAGCCCCAGCATTTT. This translates into CASGRPGTFSNQPQHF.

The chain carries TRBV7-9 and TRBJ1-1; D is possibly TRBD1 (6 bases). Germline V gene sequence: CDR1 SEHNR, CDR2 FQNEAQ (reference sequence). V was pared by 0 bases and J by 1 base, with 12 bases between. The CDR3 spans 16 residues. The CDR3 nucleotides are TGTGCCAGCAGCTTAGCCCAGGGGTGGGGGAACACTGAAGCTTTCTTT. Translating it yields CASSLAQGWGNTEAFF.

The chain is built from TRBV9 and TRBJ2-1, with 11 bases that match TRBD2. Germline V gene data show CDR1 as SGDLS and CDR2 as YYNGEE. V lost 0 bases and J lost 8; bases outside the gene matches: 7. The CDR3 spans 16 residues. The CDR3 loop reads CASSVDLAGGIDEQFF. The DNA for the CDR3 is TGTGCCAGCAGCGTAGACCTAGCGGGGGGTATAGATGAGCAGTTCTTC.

The chain carries TRBV7-3 and TRBJ1-2; D gene unclear. V was pared by 1 base and J by 7 bases, with 16 bases between. In germline, CDR1 is SGHTA, CDR2 FQGTGA. The CDR3 contains 15 residues. CDR3 residues: CASSLNSAGGGGYTF. In DNA, the CDR3 is TGTGCCAGCAGCTTAAATTCGGCCGGAGGAGGTGGCTACACCTTC.

This chain connects TRBV5-5 to TRBJ1-6; D ambiguous. Germline CDR1 and CDR2: SGHKS and YYEKEE (reference sequence). The CDR3 is made up of 15 amino acids. The V gene lost 3 bases and the J gene lost 3 bases, with 10 bases spanning the gap. The CDR3 protein is CASSSGLDYNSPLHF. The CDR3 DNA is TGTGCCAGCAGCTCAGGTCTCGACTATAATTCACCCCTCCACTTT.

V is TRBV2 and J is TRBJ1-4; perhaps TRBD1 as D (6 bases). Germline V gives CDR1 SNHLY, CDR2 FYNNEI. This CDR3 is built from 16 residues. The germline V and J ends were trimmed by 6 bases and 6 bases, with 20 bases remaining between them. The CDR3 loop reads CASRRSTGTLYEKLFF. The CDR3 DNA reads as TGTGCCAGCAGAAGAAGCACCGGGACACTGTATGAAAAACTGTTTTTT.

The chain combines TRBV2 with TRBJ1-1; D is uncertain. The V end was cut by 10 bases, the J end by 2 bases, with 14 bases between. In germline, CDR1 is SNHLY, CDR2 FYNNEI. There are 13 residues in the CDR3. In DNA form, the CDR3 reads TGTGCCAACACCTTCGTTCGTAACACTGAAGCTTTCTTT. As protein: CANTFVRNTEAFF.

The J gene is TRBJ2-7, the V gene TRBV2; the match to TRBD2 covers 7 bases. CDR3 length equals 15 residues. Trimming removed 5 bases from V and 5 bases from J; junction bases left unmatched: 12. Germline CDR1 is SNHLY and CDR2 is FYNNEI. CDR3 nucleotides: TGTGCCAGCAGTTTAAGCGCTAGCGGTATCCACGAGCAGTACTTC. Amino acids: CASSLSASGIHEQYF. The whole variable domain, filled in from reference TRBV2 and TRBJ2-7, reads EPEVTQTPSHQVTQMGQEVILRCVPISNHLYFYWYRQILGQKVEFLVSFYNNEISEKSEIFDDQFSVERPDGSNFTLKIRSTKLEDSAMYFCASSLSASGIHEQYFGPGTRLTVT.

This clone was recorded only once. The rearrangement links TRBV7-2 to TRBJ2-2; 11 nucleotides match TRBD2. Germline V lookup: CDR1 SGHTA, CDR2 FQGNSA. Germline trimming cut 3 bases from V and 1 base from J; bases unmatched to any gene: 4. The CDR3 runs 17 residues. CDR3 loop: CASSFFLAGGNTGELFF. The CDR3 region has the DNA TGTGCCAGCAGCTTTTTCCTAGCGGGAGGGAACACCGGGGAGCTGTTTTTT.

The V call is TRBV24-1, the J call TRBJ2-1; 8 positions match TRBD2. CDR3 size: 16 residues. The trim removed 3 bases at V and 5 bases at J, leaving 8 bases unmatched. Germline V gene sequence: CDR1 KGHDR, CDR2 SFDVKD. CDR3 region: CATSDMSGSTDNEQFF. The CDR3 DNA reads as TGTGCCACCAGTGATATGAGCGGGAGCACGGACAATGAGCAGTTCTTC.

The rearrangement uses TRBV7-9 and TRBJ2-7, with 10 bases fitting TRBD2. This CDR3 spans 17 amino acids. Per germline, CDR1 SEHNR and CDR2 FQNEAQ (reference sequence). With 5 bases clipped from V and 0 bases from J, the junction kept 10 bases outside the gene matches. The CDR3 here is CASSPSSGRPDSYEQYF. CDR3 in DNA: TGTGCCAGCAGCCCGAGTAGCGGGAGGCCAGACTCCTACGAGCAGTACTTC.

This chain's CDR3 is CASSPETESSYNEQFF. CDR3 in DNA: TGTGCCAGCAGCCCAGAAACGGAGAGCTCCTACAATGAGCAGTTCTTC. V and J are TRBV9 and TRBJ2-1; D unresolved. The CDR3 has 16 amino acids. Germline V gene sequence: CDR1 SGDLS, CDR2 YYNGEE. Trimming pared 4 bases from V and 0 bases from J, leaving 14 bases between.

The V gene is TRBV5-5, the J gene TRBJ2-7; TRBD2 agrees at 8 bases. V dropped 6 bases and J dropped 6; count of bases not matched to a gene: 5. From germline, CDR1 is SGHKS and CDR2 YYEKEE (reference sequence). The CDR3 runs to 12 residues. CDR3 DNA sequence: TGTGCCAGCACCAAGACTAGCGCCGAGCAGTACTTC. Its protein product is CASTKTSAEQYF.

This chain connects TRBV12-3 or TRBV12-4 to TRBJ1-1; D might be TRBD1 (5 bases). There are 12 residues in the CDR3. Trimming shortened V by 7 bases and J by 6 bases, and 12 bases separated the two germline ends. The CDR3 here is CASTTGEAEAFF. The CDR3 DNA reads as TGTGCCAGCACCACAGGAGAAGCTGAAGCTTTCTTT.

Written as DNA, the CDR3 is TGTGCCAGTAGTATAGGGGCGGGCAGGTTGAGGTCATACAATGAGCAGTTCTTC. This translates into CASSIGAGRLRSYNEQFF. This chain joins TRBV19 and TRBJ2-1; TRBD2 might be the D (5 bases). The germline V gene encodes CDR1 LNHDA and CDR2 SQIVND (reference sequence). The CDR3 is 18 amino acids. V was shortened by 1 base and J by 4 bases, with 20 bases between the two germline ends.

J is TRBJ1-2 and V is TRBV4-3; TRBD1 matches 9 bases. V lost 3 bases and J lost 10; bases outside the gene matches: 9. The V gene's germline CDR1 is LGHNA and CDR2 YSLEER. There are 14 residues in the CDR3. The CDR3 DNA reads TGCGCCAGCAGCCAGGCGGACAGGGGAGTTGACTACACCTTC. Protein product: CASSQADRGVDYTF.

This clone occurred once. Germline is not matched at one junction end, which may reflect a read error. J is TRBJ2-7 and V is TRBV12-3 or TRBV12-4; 7 bases fit TRBD2. This CDR3 has 13 residues. CDR3 bases: TGTGCCAGCAGTCTAGCGGCTGCCTACGAGCAGTACTTC. This gives the protein CASSLAAAYEQYF.

The chain uses TRBV7-9 and TRBJ1-6; TRBD1 aligns across 7 bases. Unmatched junction bases numbered 15, after V lost 4 bases and J lost 9 bases. This CDR3 spans 17 amino acids. Germline V CDR1 and CDR2: SEHNR, FQNEAQ (reference sequence). This chain's CDR3 is CASSSHELQGSGSPLHF. CDR3 nucleotide sequence: TGTGCCAGCAGCTCTCACGAACTACAGGGGTCCGGTTCACCCCTCCACTTT.